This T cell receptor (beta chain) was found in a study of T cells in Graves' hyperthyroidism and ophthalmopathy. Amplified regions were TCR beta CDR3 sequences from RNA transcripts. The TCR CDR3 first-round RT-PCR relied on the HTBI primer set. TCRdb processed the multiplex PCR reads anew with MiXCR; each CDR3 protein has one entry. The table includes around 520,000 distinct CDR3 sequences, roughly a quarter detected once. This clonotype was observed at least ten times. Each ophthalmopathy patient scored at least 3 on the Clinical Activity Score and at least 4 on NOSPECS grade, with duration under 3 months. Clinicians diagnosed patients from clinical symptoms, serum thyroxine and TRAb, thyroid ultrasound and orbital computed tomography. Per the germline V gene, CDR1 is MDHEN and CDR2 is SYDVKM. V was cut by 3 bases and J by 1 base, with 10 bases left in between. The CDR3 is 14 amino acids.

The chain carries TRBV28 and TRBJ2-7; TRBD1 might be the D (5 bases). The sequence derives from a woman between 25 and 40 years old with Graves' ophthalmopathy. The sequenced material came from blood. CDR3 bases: TGTGCCAGCAGTTTCCAAGACAGTTCCTACGAGCAGTACTTC. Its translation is CASSFQDSSYEQYF.